These 2 T cell receptor beta chains were all obtained from the same sample, sequenced in a study of blood T cells in healthy people across ages. Sample-barcoded 5' priming and a J-beta primer mix drove a second PCR of roughly 6 to 12 cycles. In TCRdb, the 5' RACE reads were re-called with MiXCR into one record per CDR3 protein. This repertoire shows approximately 1.5 million distinct CDR3 sequences, less than 45% found once; its top ten account for approximately 4.1%. Sequencing was done on a sample of blood. These receptors originate from a woman aged 18-29 years in good health.

The chain is built from TRBV11-2 and TRBJ2-4; the D gene is possibly TRBD2 (5 bases). Trimming stripped 0 bases from V and 3 bases from J, with 15 bases between. Per germline, CDR1 SGHAT and CDR2 FQNNGV. CDR3 length: 17 residues. The CDR3 protein is CASSLDRPGVGKNIQYF. The CDR3 DNA is TGTGCCAGCAGCTTAGATCGCCCCGGGGTTGGCAAAAACATTCAGTACTTC.

The chain carries TRBV7-2 and TRBJ1-1; TRBD1 aligns across 7 bases. Germline values: CDR1 SGHTA, CDR2 FQGNSA. The CDR3 has 13 residues. Germline trimming cut 6 bases from V and 6 bases from J; bases unmatched to any gene: 7. CDR3 amino acids: CASSSTGFSEAFF. The CDR3 DNA follows: TGTGCCAGCAGTTCGACAGGGTTCTCTGAAGCTTTCTTT. The full variable domain, with the rest looked up from reference TRBV7-2 and TRBJ1-1, is GAGVSQSPSNKVTEKGKDVELRCDPISGHTALYWYRQSLGQGLEFLIYFQGNSAPDKSGLPSDRFSAERTGGSVSTLTIQRTQQEDSAVYLCASSSTGFSEAFFGQGTRLTVV.